This T cell receptor beta chain is drawn from a study of blood T cell repertoires in COVID-19. Assay used: immunoSEQ multiplex PCR; TCRdb lists only in-frame clones, some missing. The table shows just under 60,000 clones, with roughly four fifths occurring only once. V lost 4 bases and J lost 0, with 9 bases in between. Germline-derived CDR1 and CDR2 are SGHVS and FNYEAQ. This CDR3 has 15 amino acids. This TCR was sampled from an elderly man with COVID-19, enrolled during active disease. V usage is TRBV7-6 and J usage is TRBJ1-4, with D possibly matching TRBD1 (5 bases). The sequenced sample was peripheral blood. CDR3 in amino acids: CASSWTTSTNEKLFF. The CDR3 DNA is TGTGCCAGCAGCTGGACAACCTCAACTAATGAAAAACTGTTTTTT.